This record covers a single TCR beta chain. What it binds is unknown. The junction departs from the called germline gene at one end, perhaps through a read error. CDR1 SGHNT and CDR2 YYREEE come from the germline V gene (reference sequence). The CDR3 loop spans 13 amino acids. Priming with a constant-region primer yielded TCR beta cDNA from around 0.45 ug total RNA. Modified slightly, ARM-PCR produced TCR beta libraries over three nested multiplex PCR rounds. Primers for the first two PCR rounds were TRBV1-TRBV30 forward primers and a C-beta reverse primer (approximately 9 cycles per round). Using its own MiXCR run on the multiplex PCR reads, TCRdb lists one record per CDR3 protein. The sample has approximately 40,000 distinct CDR3 sequences, roughly 70% seen once; the top ten hold under 20%. The data originate from a study of tumor-infiltrating lymphocytes in primary liver carcinoma. Study-level information: Tumors measured about 4.2 to 11 cm and were stage T1-T3 N0M0.

Study-level findings and limits: Merely about 8-25% of top clones occurred in all five tumor regions. Whereas tumor region pairs overlapped more, tumor-adjacent and tumor-blood pairs overlapped less.

Unsorted bulk tissue, about 20-32 mg of it, served as the source for co-extraction of RNA and DNA. Each tumor had five separate regions sampled. The specimen was liver tumor tissue from sampling region 4. Subset: tumor region T4, right-lateral pole. This sequence joins TRBV5-4 and TRBJ2-7, with D perhaps TRBD1 or TRBD2 (6 bases each). The sequence derives from a man in his forties or fifties with primary liver carcinoma and hepatitis B virus infection. The DNA of the CDR3 is TGTGTCAGCAGTTTACGGGGGCTTGACGAGCAGTACTTC. Translated: CVSSLRGLDEQYF. Looking up the rest from reference TRBV5-4 and TRBJ2-7 gives the full variable domain: ETGVTQSPTHLIKTRGQQVTLRCSSQSGHNTVSWYQQALGQGPQFIFQYYREEENGRGNFPPRFSGLQFPNYSSELNVNALELDDSALYLCVSSLRGLDEQYFGPGTRLTVT.